Listed here are 9 T cell receptor beta chains from one sample, sequenced in a study of blood T cell repertoires in COVID-19. Profiled with immunoSEQ multiplex PCR; TCRdb holds only in-frame clones, not every one. The repertoire holds 150,000 to 200,000 clones, with 74% as singletons. The sequenced sample was peripheral blood. The receptors here all came from a woman of 80 years or more with acute or convalescent COVID-19.

The sample holds a few counts of this clone. The chain links TRBV4-1 to TRBJ1-4, with a possible D match to TRBD1 (6 bases). There are 15 residues in the CDR3. V lost 4 bases to trimming and J lost 8 bases, with 17 bases between them. Germline V gene data show CDR1 as MGHRA and CDR2 as YSYEKL. CDR3 residues: CASSRAQGVDEKLFF. CDR3 coding DNA: TGCGCCAGCAGCCGAGCACAGGGTGTGGACGAAAAACTGTTTTTT.

This sequence joins TRBV18 and TRBJ2-7; 7 bases align to TRBD2. The CDR3 has 14 residues. J gave up 3 bases and V 2 bases, and 4 bases lay outside the gene matches. Per the germline V gene, CDR1 is KGHSH and CDR2 is LQKENI. Here the CDR3 reads CASSPGASGYEQYF. In nucleotides, the CDR3 is TGTGCCAGCTCACCAGGGGCTAGCGGCTACGAGCAGTACTTC.

This clone appeared many times. The chain recombines TRBV7-2 with TRBJ2-7; TRBD2 agrees at 9 bases. Trimming took 1 base from V and 1 from J; bases not matched to a gene: 5. Germline V lookup: CDR1 SGHTA, CDR2 FQGNSA. The CDR3 has 16 amino acids. DNA for the CDR3: TGTGCCAGCAGCTTAGTTGGGCTAGCGGGGTCCTACGAGCAGTACTTC. Residues: CASSLVGLAGSYEQYF. Filled out from reference TRBV7-2 and TRBJ2-7, the complete variable domain reads GAGVSQSPSNKVTEKGKDVELRCDPISGHTALYWYRQSLGQGLEFLIYFQGNSAPDKSGLPSDRFSAERTGGSVSTLTIQRTQQEDSAVYLCASSLVGLAGSYEQYFGPGTRLTVT.

This clone has ten or more counts. The rearrangement uses TRBV5-4 and TRBJ2-7; 7 bases line up with TRBD2. CDR1 is SGHNT and CDR2 is YYREEE in the germline V gene (reference sequence). The CDR3 sequence is 12 residues long. Germline trimming cut 7 bases from V and 6 bases from J; bases unmatched to any gene: 7. CDR3 bases: TGTGCCAGCCGTCTGGGGGGGGGCGAGCAGTACTTC. As protein: CASRLGGGEQYF.

By proportion, this clone is medium-sized. This sequence joins TRBV28 and TRBJ2-2; 8 bases are shared with TRBD2. Per germline, CDR1 MDHEN and CDR2 SYDVKM. The V segment lost 2 bases and the J segment 6 bases; nucleotides outside the gene matches: 23. The length of the CDR3 is 21 residues. The CDR3 sequence is CASSLGHLSRGGRRLAGELFF. As DNA, the CDR3 is TGTGCCAGCAGTTTAGGCCACCTCTCGAGGGGCGGGAGGCGGTTGGCCGGGGAGCTGTTTTTT.

This clone has at least ten counts. The V gene is TRBV9, the J gene TRBJ2-1; perhaps TRBD1 as D (6 bases). Trimming shortened V by 2 bases and J by 8 bases, and 11 bases separated the two germline ends. This CDR3 is built from 13 residues. Germline CDR1 is SGDLS and CDR2 is YYNGEE. The CDR3 reads CASSVRQVDEQFF. CDR3 DNA: TGTGCCAGCAGCGTCCGACAGGTCGATGAGCAGTTCTTC.

The chain carries TRBV19 and TRBJ1-6, with TRBD1 matching over 9 bases. Per the germline V gene, CDR1 is LNHDA and CDR2 is SQIVND (reference sequence). Losses at the gene ends were 3 bases for V and 10 bases for J; bases not matched to a gene: 13. The CDR3 is made up of 17 amino acids. The DNA of the CDR3 is TGTGCCAGTAGTATTTCGGGACAGGGCCTCCTAGGATCACCCCTCCACTTT. This sequence encodes CASSISGQGLLGSPLHF.

This clone has a handful of counts. V is TRBV19 and J is TRBJ1-1; TRBD1 agrees at 9 bases. This CDR3 has 15 amino acids. The V gene's germline CDR1 is LNHDA and CDR2 SQIVND (reference sequence). Trimming took 3 bases from V and 4 from J; bases not matched to a gene: 6. DNA of the CDR3: TGTGCCAGTAGTATGAATCCGGGACAGGGCACTGAAGCTTTCTTT. This sequence encodes CASSMNPGQGTEAFF.

DNA for the CDR3: TGTGCCAGCAGCGTAGCTTCGGATACGCAGTATTTT. This sequence encodes CASSVASDTQYF. The V and J genes are TRBV9 and TRBJ2-3; D not resolved. Trimming took off 0 bases at V and 6 bases at J, with 5 bases between the two ends. CDR3 size: 12 residues. Germline assignment: CDR1 SGDLS and CDR2 YYNGEE. The full variable domain, rest sourced from reference TRBV9 and TRBJ2-3, is DSGVTQTPKHLITATGQRVTLRCSPRSGDLSVYWYQQSLDQGLQFLIQYYNGEERAKGNILERFSAQQFPDLHSELNLSSLELGDSALYFCASSVASDTQYFGPGTRLTVL.